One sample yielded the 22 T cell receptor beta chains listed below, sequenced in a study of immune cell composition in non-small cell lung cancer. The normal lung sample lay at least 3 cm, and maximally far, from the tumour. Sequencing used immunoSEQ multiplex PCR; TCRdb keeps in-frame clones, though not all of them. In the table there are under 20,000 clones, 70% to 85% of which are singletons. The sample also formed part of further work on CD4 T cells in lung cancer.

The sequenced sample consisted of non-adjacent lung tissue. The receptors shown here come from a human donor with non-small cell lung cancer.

The CDR3 coding sequence is TGTGCCAGCAGGGGAGGAGTGGGGGAAGAGACCCAGTACTTC. Translation: CASRGGVGEETQYF. The V call is TRBV11-3, the J call TRBJ2-5; D perhaps matches TRBD2 (6 bases). CDR3 length equals 14 residues. CDR1 and CDR2 (germline): SGHNT, YENEEA. The V end was cut by 6 bases, the J end by 3 bases, with 14 bases between.

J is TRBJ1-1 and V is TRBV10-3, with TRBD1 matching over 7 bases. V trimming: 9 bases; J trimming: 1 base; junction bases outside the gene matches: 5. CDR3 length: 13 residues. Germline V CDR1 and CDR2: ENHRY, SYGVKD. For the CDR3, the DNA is TGTGCCATTATTCAGGGGGAGAACACTGAAGCTTTCTTT. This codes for CAIIQGENTEAFF.

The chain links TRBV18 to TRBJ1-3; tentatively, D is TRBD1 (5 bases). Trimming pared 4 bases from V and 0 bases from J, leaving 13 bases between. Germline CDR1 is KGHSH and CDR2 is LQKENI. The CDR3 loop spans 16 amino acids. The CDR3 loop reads CASSQSGTASGNTIYF. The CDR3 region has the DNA TGTGCCAGCTCACAATCCGGGACGGCCTCTGGAAACACCATATATTTT.

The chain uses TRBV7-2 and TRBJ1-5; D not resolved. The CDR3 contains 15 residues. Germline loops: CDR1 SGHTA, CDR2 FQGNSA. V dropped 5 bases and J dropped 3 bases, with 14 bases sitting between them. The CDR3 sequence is CASSKVRGDNQPQHF. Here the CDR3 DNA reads TGTGCCAGCAGCAAAGTGCGGGGTGACAATCAGCCCCAGCATTTT.

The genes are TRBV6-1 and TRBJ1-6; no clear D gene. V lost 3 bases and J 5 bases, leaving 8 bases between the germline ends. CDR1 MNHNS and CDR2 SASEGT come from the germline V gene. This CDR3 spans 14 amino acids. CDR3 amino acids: CASSERGDNSPLHF. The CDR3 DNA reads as TGTGCCAGCAGTGAGCGCGGGGATAATTCACCCCTCCACTTT.

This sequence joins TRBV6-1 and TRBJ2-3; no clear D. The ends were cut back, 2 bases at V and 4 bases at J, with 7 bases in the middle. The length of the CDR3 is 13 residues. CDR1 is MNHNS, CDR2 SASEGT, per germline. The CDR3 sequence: CASSERVSDTQYF. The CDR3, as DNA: TGTGCCAGCAGTGAACGGGTATCAGATACGCAGTATTTT.

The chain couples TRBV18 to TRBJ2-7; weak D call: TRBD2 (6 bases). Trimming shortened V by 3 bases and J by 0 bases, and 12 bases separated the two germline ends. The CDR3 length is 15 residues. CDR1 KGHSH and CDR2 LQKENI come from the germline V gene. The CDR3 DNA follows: TGTGCCAGCTCACCTACTAGCAGGAGCTCCTACGAGCAGTACTTC. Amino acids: CASSPTSRSSYEQYF.

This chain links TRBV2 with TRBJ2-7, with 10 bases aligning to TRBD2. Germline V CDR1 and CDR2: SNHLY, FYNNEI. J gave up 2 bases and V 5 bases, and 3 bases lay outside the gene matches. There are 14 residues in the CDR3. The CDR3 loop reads CASSLTSGTYEQYF. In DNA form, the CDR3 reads TGTGCCAGCAGTCTAACTAGCGGGACCTACGAGCAGTACTTC.

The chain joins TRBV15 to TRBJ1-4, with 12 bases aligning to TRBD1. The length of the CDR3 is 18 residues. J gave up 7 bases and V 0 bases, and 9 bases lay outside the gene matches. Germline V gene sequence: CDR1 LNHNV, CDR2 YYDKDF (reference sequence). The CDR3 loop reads CATSRDRDRGPFIEKLFF. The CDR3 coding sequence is TGTGCCACCAGCAGAGATAGGGACAGGGGGCCCTTTATTGAAAAACTGTTTTTT.

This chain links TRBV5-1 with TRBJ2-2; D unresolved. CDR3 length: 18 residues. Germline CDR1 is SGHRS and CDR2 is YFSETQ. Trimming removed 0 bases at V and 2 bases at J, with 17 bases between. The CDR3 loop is CASSLVYNLNSNTGELFF. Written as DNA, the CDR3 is TGCGCCAGCAGCTTGGTCTACAATTTGAACTCAAACACCGGGGAGCTGTTTTTT.

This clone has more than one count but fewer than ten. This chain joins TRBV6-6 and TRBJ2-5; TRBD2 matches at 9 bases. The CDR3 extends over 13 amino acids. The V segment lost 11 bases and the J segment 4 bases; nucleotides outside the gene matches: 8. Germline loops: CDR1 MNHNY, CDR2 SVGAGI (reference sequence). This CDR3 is CAAGGAAGETQYF. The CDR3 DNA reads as TGTGCCGCGGGGGGGGCGGCGGGAGAGACCCAGTACTTC.

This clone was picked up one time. The CDR3, as DNA: TGTGCCAGCAGGTGGACAGGGAACGACTACGAGCAGTACTTC. Its translation is CASRWTGNDYEQYF. V is TRBV11-2 and J is TRBJ2-7; 8 positions agree with TRBD1. Germline CDR1 SGHAT, CDR2 FQNNGV. This CDR3 spans 14 amino acids. V dropped 6 bases and J dropped 3; count of bases not matched to a gene: 7.

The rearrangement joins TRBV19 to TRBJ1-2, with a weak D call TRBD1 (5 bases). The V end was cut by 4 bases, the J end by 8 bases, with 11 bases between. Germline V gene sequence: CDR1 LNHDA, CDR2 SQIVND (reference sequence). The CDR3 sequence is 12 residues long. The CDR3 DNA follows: TGTGCCAGTAGTAAGGAGGGGAGAGGCTACACCTTC. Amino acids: CASSKEGRGYTF.

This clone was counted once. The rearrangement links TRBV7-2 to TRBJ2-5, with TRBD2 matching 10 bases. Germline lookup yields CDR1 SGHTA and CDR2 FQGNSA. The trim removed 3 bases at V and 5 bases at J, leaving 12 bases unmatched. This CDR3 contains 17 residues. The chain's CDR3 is CASSFRSGGSLGETQYF. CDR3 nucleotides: TGTGCCAGCAGCTTCCGTAGCGGGGGGTCATTAGGGGAGACCCAGTACTTC.

The DNA of the CDR3 is TGTGCCAGCAGCCCTGGAACGGTTCGGACCCTCCACTTT. It translates to CASSPGTVRTLHF. The chain couples TRBV5-4 to TRBJ1-6; unclear D gene. The CDR3 has 13 amino acids. Trimming took off 4 bases at V and 14 bases at J, with 16 bases between the two ends. Germline lookup yields CDR1 SGHNT and CDR2 YYREEE (reference sequence).

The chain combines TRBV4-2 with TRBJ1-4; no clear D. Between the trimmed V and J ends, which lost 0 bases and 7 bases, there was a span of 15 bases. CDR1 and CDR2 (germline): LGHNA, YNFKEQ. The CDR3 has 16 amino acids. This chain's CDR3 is CASSQERAGLGEKLFF. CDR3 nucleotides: TGTGCCAGCAGCCAAGAGCGGGCAGGTCTGGGTGAAAAACTGTTTTTT.

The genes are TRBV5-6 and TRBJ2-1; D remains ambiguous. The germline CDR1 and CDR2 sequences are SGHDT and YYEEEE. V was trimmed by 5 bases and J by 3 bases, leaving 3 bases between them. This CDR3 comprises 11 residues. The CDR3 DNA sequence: TGTGCCAGCAGGCTCTACAATGAGCAGTTCTTC. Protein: CASRLYNEQFF.

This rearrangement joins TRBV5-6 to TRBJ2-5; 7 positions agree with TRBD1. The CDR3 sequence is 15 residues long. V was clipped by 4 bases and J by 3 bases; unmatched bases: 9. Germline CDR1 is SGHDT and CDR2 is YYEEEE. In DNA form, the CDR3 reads TGTGCCAGCAGCGACCCCGACAGGGTAAAAGAGACCCAGTACTTC. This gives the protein CASSDPDRVKETQYF.

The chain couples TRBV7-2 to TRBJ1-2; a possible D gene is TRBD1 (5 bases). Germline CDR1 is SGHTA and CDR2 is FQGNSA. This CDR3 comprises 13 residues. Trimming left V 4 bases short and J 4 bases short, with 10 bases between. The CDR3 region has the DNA TGTGCCAGCAGCTCGGGACCCAGCTATGGCTACACCTTC. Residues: CASSSGPSYGYTF.

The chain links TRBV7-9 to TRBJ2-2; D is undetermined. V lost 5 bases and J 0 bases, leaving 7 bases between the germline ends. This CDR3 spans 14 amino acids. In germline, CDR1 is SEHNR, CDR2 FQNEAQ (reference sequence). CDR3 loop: CASSETANTGELFF. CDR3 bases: TGTGCCAGCAGCGAGACGGCGAACACCGGGGAGCTGTTTTTT.

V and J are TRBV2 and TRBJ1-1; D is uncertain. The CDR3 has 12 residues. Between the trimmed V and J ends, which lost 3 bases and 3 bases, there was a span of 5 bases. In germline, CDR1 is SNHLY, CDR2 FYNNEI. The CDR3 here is CASSDIYTEAFF. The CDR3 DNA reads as TGTGCCAGCAGTGACATATACACTGAAGCTTTCTTT.

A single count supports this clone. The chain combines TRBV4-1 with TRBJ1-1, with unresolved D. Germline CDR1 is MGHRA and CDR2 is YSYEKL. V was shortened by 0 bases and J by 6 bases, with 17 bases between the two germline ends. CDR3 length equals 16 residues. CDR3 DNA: TGCGCCAGCAGCCAAGATCTGTTAGGAAGGAAGCCTGAAGCTTTCTTT. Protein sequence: CASSQDLLGRKPEAFF.